These T cell receptor beta chains were read from a single sample in a study of molecular identifiers for immune sequencing clone quantification. TCRdb re-analysed the PCR reads in MiXCR, keeping a single row per CDR3 protein. The sample shows 460,000 or so distinct CDR3 sequences, about a fifth of them seen only once. Sequencing used naive CD8+ T cells from blood, with Jurkat cell RNA spiked in. The receptor set was obtained from a human donor in good health. Some libraries in this study had Jurkat cell RNA spiked in. Each CDR3 is given with its conserved first and last residue. A D gene is named only where the DNA matches it firmly. Size is omitted from some rows. Given values are once, few, many or a class for expanded clones.

clone_size	d_call	cdr3_length	v_call	j_call	cdr3_nt	cdr3_aa
.	.	17	TRBV6-5	TRBJ2-6	TGTGCCGGCAGTTTAAGGGTTTTGAGATCTGGGGCCCACGTCCTGACTTTC	CAGSLRVLRSGAHVLTF
few	.	14	TRBV27	TRBJ2-7	TGTGCCAGCAGTTTTTTGGGACCGAGCTACGAGCAGTACTTC	CASSFLGPSYEQYF
many	.	17	TRBV5-6	TRBJ2-7	TGTGCCAGCAGCTTGTTTAGCGGCCAGGGTCCATCCTACGAGCAGTACTTC	CASSLFSGQGPSYEQYF
few	TRBD2	15	TRBV30	TRBJ2-3	TGTGCCTGGGAGGGTTGGGGGGGGATTACAGATACGCAGTATTTT	CAWEGWGGITDTQYF
.	TRBD2	14	TRBV11-2	TRBJ2-7	TGTGCCAGCAGTGGGGGGGGGGGATACTACGAGCAGTACTTC	CASSGGGGYYEQYF
.	.	16	TRBV27	TRBJ2-7	TGTGCCAGCAGCTCACAAGGGGAGAAACTTATTAGGGAGCAGTACTTC	CASSSQGEKLIREQYF
.	.	14	TRBV19	TRBJ2-3	TGTGCCAGTAGTATAGATCAGGTCACAGATACGCAGTATTTT	CASSIDQVTDTQYF
once	TRBD1	18	TRBV7-9	TRBJ1-1	TGTGCCAGCAGCGACCGCGGGACAGGGGGATTCATGAACATTGAAGCTTTCTTT	CASSDRGTGGFMNIEAFF
.	TRBD2	17	TRBV4-3	TRBJ2-1	TGCGCCAGCAGCCAAGATCTTCCAGCGGGAGGGCACAATGAGCAGTTCTTC	CASSQDLPAGGHNEQFF
.	TRBD2	17	TRBV27	TRBJ2-3	TGTGCCAGCAGTTTATTTAGGTTAGCGGGAGGCACAGATACGCAGTATTTT	CASSLFRLAGGTDTQYF
few	.	15	TRBV12-3/TRBV12-4	TRBJ1-1	TGTGCCAGCAGTTTAGATCCTCGGGGGGGCACTGAAGCTTTCTTT	CASSLDPRGGTEAFF
many	TRBD1	13	TRBV2	TRBJ1-1	TGTGCCAGCATCACAGGGGGCTACACTGAAGCTTTCTTT	CASITGGYTEAFF
few	.	14	TRBV20-1	TRBJ2-3	TGCAGTGCTAGAGTGTGGGAAGTTGCAGATACGCAGTATTTT	CSARVWEVADTQYF
.	.	14	TRBV27	TRBJ1-5	TGTGCCAGCAGTTTAACAGGGTTTAATCAGCCCCAGCATTTT	CASSLTGFNQPQHF
few	TRBD1	13	TRBV28	TRBJ2-1	TGTGCCCTCTCCGGGACAGGGTTCAATGAGCAGTTCTTC	CALSGTGFNEQFF
many	TRBD1	20	TRBV28	TRBJ1-5	TGTGCCAGCAGCTACTACCTCCGACAGGGGGCCGATGTGTCCCATCAGCCCCAGCATTTT	CASSYYLRQGADVSHQPQHF
few	.	11	TRBV19	TRBJ1-3	TGTGCCAGCCCCTTTGGAAACACCATATATTTT	CASPFGNTIYF
.	.	16	TRBV15	TRBJ2-7	TGTGCCACCAGCCCAACGCGACAGACGAGAGGGGACGAGCAGTACTTC	CATSPTRQTRGDEQYF
.	TRBD2	13	TRBV5-1	TRBJ2-7	TGCGCCAGCAGCTTGGGATGGGGGGGCGAGCAGTACTTC	CASSLGWGGEQYF
.	TRBD2	12	TRBV7-9	TRBJ2-7	TGTGCCAGCAGCCCCGGGGGGTACAAGCAGTACTTC	CASSPGGYKQYF
many	.	19	TRBV2	TRBJ1-4	TGTGCCAGCAGTGAGCTCGACGACAGAACCATCGCCGGAAATGAAAAACTGTTTTTT	CASSELDDRTIAGNEKLFF
many	.	15	TRBV9	TRBJ1-6	TGTGCCAGCAGCGTAGGAACACGGAATAATTCACCCCTCCACTTT	CASSVGTRNNSPLHF
many	.	12	TRBV28	TRBJ2-4	TGTGCCAGCAGTTCCGGCTCAATCATTCAGTACTTC	CASSSGSIIQYF
.	TRBD1	17	TRBV20-1	TRBJ2-3	TGCAGTGCTAGAGAAAACAGGGGCCGCTTCCCCACAGATACGCAGTATTTT	CSARENRGRFPTDTQYF
many	TRBD2	16	TRBV7-9	TRBJ2-2	TGTGCCAGCAGCCCCACTAGCGGGACCAACACCGGGGAGCTGTTTTTT	CASSPTSGTNTGELFF
few	.	14	TRBV6-5	TRBJ2-2	TGTGCCAGCGTAGCCGGGACCAACACCGGGGAGCTGTTTTTT	CASVAGTNTGELFF
few	TRBD1	16	TRBV11-2	TRBJ2-2	TGTGCCAGCAGCCTGTGGACAGGGGGCGACACCGGGGAGCTGTTTTTT	CASSLWTGGDTGELFF
.	.	15	TRBV3-1	TRBJ2-7	TGTGCCAGCAGCCAAGCGGCCAGTCCTACCTACGAGCAGTACTTC	CASSQAASPTYEQYF
.	TRBD2	18	TRBV7-9	TRBJ2-3	TGTGCCAGCAGCTTTACGCCTAGCGGGGGGCCTAGCACAGATACGCAGTATTTT	CASSFTPSGGPSTDTQYF
.	TRBD2	17	TRBV12-3/TRBV12-4	TRBJ2-2	TGTGCCAGCAGATATTCTAGCGGGGGGGCCAGAACCGGGGAGCTGTTTTTT	CASRYSSGGARTGELFF
many	TRBD2	15	TRBV4-3	TRBJ2-7	TGCGCCAGCAGCCAAGCGTCTAGCGGGGGACCTGAGCAGTACTTC	CASSQASSGGPEQYF
many	TRBD2	16	TRBV5-5	TRBJ2-7	TGTGCCAGCAGCTTGCACGGGGGGGGCCCCGCCTACGAGCAGTACTTC	CASSLHGGGPAYEQYF
many	.	15	TRBV7-2	TRBJ2-5	TGTGCCAGCAGGGAGTCTCCCCGGGACCAAGAGACCCAGTACTTC	CASRESPRDQETQYF
many	.	15	TRBV7-9	TRBJ2-3	TGTGCCAGCAGTTTAAGCGGAACTAGCACAGATACGCAGTATTTT	CASSLSGTSTDTQYF
many	.	21	TRBV7-6	TRBJ2-2	TGTGCCAGCAGCTTAGCGCTTATCGGGAGTCGAAACTCCGCGAACACCGGGGAGCTGTTTTTT	CASSLALIGSRNSANTGELFF
many	.	15	TRBV30	TRBJ1-5	TGTGCCTGGAGTACCGGGACGGTTAGCAATCAGCCCCAGCATTTT	CAWSTGTVSNQPQHF